These 15 T cell receptor beta chains originate from one sample sequenced in a study of OX40 agonist ivuxolimab in advanced cancers. The method was immunoSEQ multiplex PCR; TCRdb's version includes in-frame clones alone and lacks a portion of them. This sample has tens of thousands of clones, with around 88% found just once. The sample in question was CD4+ or CD8+ T cells sorted from blood, obtained in a trial of the OX40 agonist ivuxolimab. The receptor set was obtained from an adult with an advanced solid tumor such as melanoma, head and neck, liver or kidney cancer.

By proportion, this clone is medium-sized. The chain combines TRBV6-1 with TRBJ1-3; maybe TRBD1 (5 bases). Trimming cost V 6 bases and J 4 bases, with 10 bases left between them. Germline V gives CDR1 MNHNS, CDR2 SASEGT. The CDR3 is made up of 13 amino acids. The DNA for the CDR3 is TGTGCCAGCAGCCGGGGACGGGGAAACACCATATATTTT. This gives the protein CASSRGRGNTIYF.

This clone was counted a single time. The rearrangement joins TRBV30 to TRBJ2-3, with D perhaps matching TRBD2 (5 bases). The germline V gene has CDR1 GTSNPN and CDR2 SVGIG (reference sequence). CDR3 length: 14 amino acids. The V end was cut by 2 bases, the J end by 2 bases, with 11 bases between. The CDR3 sequence: CAWSRRLDTDTQYF. CDR3 coding DNA: TGTGCCTGGAGTAGGAGGCTGGACACAGATACGCAGTATTTT.

V and J are TRBV7-3 and TRBJ2-2; no definite D call. This CDR3 has 14 residues. The germline CDR1 and CDR2 sequences are SGHTA and FQGTGA. V was clipped by 5 bases and J by 6 bases, with 13 bases between them. The CDR3 coding sequence is TGTGCCAGCAGCCTCACCAAGCACGCCGGGGAGCTGTTTTTT. Encoded protein: CASSLTKHAGELFF.

The gene calls are TRBV13 and TRBJ2-1, with a tentative D call TRBD2 (6 bases). The CDR3 totals 20 residues. Germline V CDR1 and CDR2: PRHDT, FYEKMQ (reference sequence). V lost 5 bases to trimming and J lost 3 bases, with 29 bases between them. For the CDR3, the DNA is TGTGCCAGCAGCCAACCCCGAGGTAGCGGCCCGACCCAATTCTACAATGAGCAGTTCTTC. This gives the protein CASSQPRGSGPTQFYNEQFF.

Here the CDR3 DNA reads TGTGCCAGCAGCGTAGGGTACACCAACTACGAGCAGTACTTC. This encodes CASSVGYTNYEQYF. The chain has TRBV9 and TRBJ2-7, with D unresolved. The CDR3 loop spans 14 amino acids. Germline V gene data show CDR1 as SGDLS and CDR2 as YYNGEE. The V and J ends lost 0 bases and 3 bases respectively, with 10 bases between them.

V and J are TRBV7-2 and TRBJ1-5; unclear D gene. V lost 5 bases and J 7 bases, leaving 12 bases between the germline ends. CDR1 SGHTA and CDR2 FQGNSA come from the germline V gene. The CDR3 is made up of 13 amino acids. This CDR3 reads CASSTQVGQPQHF. The DNA for the CDR3 is TGTGCCAGCAGCACCCAGGTTGGGCAGCCCCAGCATTTT.

The chain has TRBV11-1 and TRBJ2-2; a possible D gene is TRBD2 (6 bases). With 7 bases removed from V and 0 bases from J, the gap between germline ends came to 12 bases. The CDR3 loop spans 15 amino acids. CDR1 is SGHAT, CDR2 FQDESV, per germline (reference sequence). CDR3 DNA: TGTGCCAGCAACCTCGGAGGGTCGAACACCGGGGAGCTGTTTTTT. This encodes CASNLGGSNTGELFF.

This chain uses TRBV2 with TRBJ2-1, with 8 bases fitting TRBD2. Germline CDR1 reads SNHLY; CDR2 reads FYNNEI. V lost 3 bases, J lost 7 bases, and 8 bases stayed unmatched. CDR3 length: 15 residues. The CDR3 here is CASSDRLAGRNEQFF. The CDR3 DNA reads as TGTGCCAGCAGTGATAGGCTAGCGGGCAGGAATGAGCAGTTCTTC. The full variable domain, completed using reference TRBV2 and TRBJ2-1, is EPEVTQTPSHQVTQMGQEVILRCVPISNHLYFYWYRQILGQKVEFLVSFYNNEISEKSEIFDDQFSVERPDGSNFTLKIRSTKLEDSAMYFCASSDRLAGRNEQFFGPGTRLTVL.

This chain connects TRBV11-1 to TRBJ2-3; D remains ambiguous. V lost 0 bases and J lost 3, with 4 bases in between. The CDR3 covers 13 residues. Germline-derived CDR1 and CDR2 are SGHAT and FQDESV (reference sequence). CDR3 sequence (DNA): TGTGCCAGCAGCTTAGCGGCGACAGATACGCAGTATTTT. As protein: CASSLAATDTQYF. Complete variable domain (other parts from reference TRBV11-1 and TRBJ2-3): EAEVAQSPRYKITEKSQAVAFWCDPISGHATLYWYRQILGQGPELLVQFQDESVVDDSQLPKDRFSAERLKGVDSTLKIQPAELGDSAMYLCASSLAATDTQYFGPGTRLTVL.

The rearrangement joins TRBV30 to TRBJ2-5, with D perhaps TRBD2 (6 bases). The germline CDR1 and CDR2 sequences are GTSNPN and SVGIG (reference sequence). The germline V and J ends were trimmed by 1 base and 2 bases, with 17 bases remaining between them. The CDR3 consists of 16 residues. The CDR3 DNA follows: TGTGCCTGGAGTGGCTGGGAGCGGGCCCTACAAGAGACCCAGTACTTC. Amino acid sequence: CAWSGWERALQETQYF. The full variable domain, in which reference TRBV30 and TRBJ2-5 provide the parts outside the CDR3, is SQTIHQWPATLVQPVGSPLSLECTVEGTSNPNLYWYRQAAGRGLQLLFYSVGIGQISSEVPQNLSASRPQDRQFILSSKKLLLSDSGFYLCAWSGWERALQETQYFGPGTRLLVL.

The rearrangement links TRBV5-1 to TRBJ2-3; the D is unclear. Trimming cost V 5 bases and J 0 bases, with 13 bases left between them. Germline V gene sequence: CDR1 SGHRS, CDR2 YFSETQ. The CDR3 is made up of 15 amino acids. CDR3 sequence reads: CASRRSPLSTDTQYF. In DNA, the CDR3 is TGCGCCAGCAGAAGGAGTCCCCTTAGCACAGATACGCAGTATTTT.

The chain carries TRBV4-1 and TRBJ1-2; a possible D gene is TRBD1 (5 bases). Trimming took off 1 base at V and 2 bases at J, with 11 bases between the two ends. There are 15 residues in the CDR3. Germline loops: CDR1 MGHRA, CDR2 YSYEKL. In DNA, the CDR3 is TGCGCCAGCAGCCAAGGGGGACTCCTGAACTATGGCTACACCTTC. Translation: CASSQGGLLNYGYTF.

V gene TRBV27 combines with J gene TRBJ2-5, with 7 bases aligning to TRBD1. With 4 bases clipped from V and 5 bases from J, the junction kept 7 bases outside the gene matches. The germline V gene has CDR1 MNHEY and CDR2 SMNVEV (reference sequence). The CDR3 contains 14 residues. In nucleotides, the CDR3 is TGTGCCAGCAGTTCGGACAGGCCCCCCGAGACCCAGTACTTC. It codes for CASSSDRPPETQYF.

The V and J genes are TRBV7-9 and TRBJ1-5, with 8 bases that match TRBD1. The CDR3 consists of 15 residues. The germline V gene encodes CDR1 SEHNR and CDR2 FQNEAQ (reference sequence). The junction had 4 bases not matched to a gene; V was cut back by 4 bases and J by 2 bases. The CDR3 sequence: CASSSGTGGNQPQHF. The DNA for the CDR3 is TGTGCCAGCAGCTCGGGGACAGGCGGCAATCAGCCCCAGCATTTT.

This clone has just one count. The V call is TRBV7-8, the J call TRBJ1-5; TRBD1 aligns across 7 bases. Germline CDR1 and CDR2: SGHVS and FQNEAQ. The V segment lost 6 bases and the J segment 2 bases; nucleotides outside the gene matches: 7. The CDR3 has 15 residues. For the CDR3, the DNA is TGTGCCAGCAGGGAGGGAGGGGGCGGCAATCAGCCCCAGCATTTT. Its translation is CASREGGGGNQPQHF.